The 21 T cell receptor beta chains listed next were all sequenced from one sample in a study of blood T cell repertoires in COVID-19. Sequenced by immunoSEQ multiplex PCR; TCRdb stores in-frame clones only, minus some. The repertoire holds roughly 80,000 clones, roughly nine tenths seen once, with 2% to 3% in the top ten. Sequencing input: peripheral blood. The receptors here all came from a man aged 45-65 years with COVID-19, enrolled during active disease.

This clone has just one count. This chain connects TRBV4-1 to TRBJ1-2; TRBD1 matches 7 bases. The CDR3 totals 14 residues. The V and J ends lost 4 bases and 4 bases, in that order; junction bases with no gene match: 6. Germline lookup yields CDR1 MGHRA and CDR2 YSYEKL. CDR3 nucleotide sequence: TGCGCCAGCAGCCCCGGGACAGTGAGCTATGGCTACACCTTC. Its protein is CASSPGTVSYGYTF.

Here the CDR3 reads CASLPTGIYEQYF. CDR3 nucleotide sequence: TGCGCCAGTCTGCCGACAGGGATCTACGAGCAGTACTTC. V and J are TRBV5-1 and TRBJ2-7; 7 bases line up with TRBD1. From germline, CDR1 is SGHRS and CDR2 YFSETQ. The V and J ends lost 8 bases and 3 bases, in that order; junction bases with no gene match: 8. CDR3 length: 13 amino acids.

In its sample, this clone was seen once. The chain links TRBV10-3 to TRBJ1-2, with 11 bases aligning to TRBD1. The CDR3 contains 14 residues. Germline values: CDR1 ENHRY, CDR2 SYGVKD. V lost 4 bases and J lost 4; bases outside the gene matches: 2. CDR3 in amino acids: CAISGGQGAYGYTF. DNA for the CDR3: TGTGCCATCAGTGGTGGACAGGGGGCCTATGGCTACACCTTC.

The chain links TRBV11-2 to TRBJ2-5, with D tentatively TRBD2 (6 bases). The CDR3 sequence is 14 residues long. With 3 bases removed from V and 8 bases from J, the gap between germline ends came to 16 bases. Germline CDR1 SGHAT, CDR2 FQNNGV. This CDR3 is CASSFGGTVYTQYF. DNA for the CDR3: TGTGCCAGCAGCTTCGGGGGAACGGTTTATACCCAGTACTTC.

This chain links TRBV19 with TRBJ2-7, with a tentative D call TRBD2 (5 bases). Germline V CDR1 and CDR2: LNHDA, SQIVND (reference sequence). V shed 0 bases and J shed 3 bases, with 9 bases lying between them. The CDR3 is 14 amino acids. The CDR3 loop is CASSIDGGRYEQYF. The CDR3 bases are TGTGCCAGTAGTATAGATGGCGGGCGCTACGAGCAGTACTTC.

The chain recombines TRBV5-1 with TRBJ1-5; 9 nucleotides match TRBD1. Looked up from germline, CDR1 is SGHRS and CDR2 is YFSETQ. The CDR3 has 18 residues. J lost 1 base, V lost 7 bases, and 15 bases had no gene match. Here the CDR3 DNA reads TGCGCCAGCTCCAAGGGGACAGGGAATGGTCTAAGCAATCAGCCCCAGCATTTT. It codes for CASSKGTGNGLSNQPQHF. Looking up the rest from reference TRBV5-1 and TRBJ1-5 gives the full variable domain: KAGVTQTPRYLIKTRGQQVTLSCSPISGHRSVSWYQQTPGQGLQFLFEYFSETQRNKGNFPGRFSGRQFSNSRSEMNVSTLELGDSALYLCASSKGTGNGLSNQPQHFGDGTRLSIL.

This clone was observed a single time. The chain employs TRBV30 and TRBJ2-1; 13 bases are shared with TRBD2. J was trimmed by 3 bases and V by 8 bases; bases with no gene match: 1. Germline V gives CDR1 GTSNPN, CDR2 SVGIG (reference sequence). This CDR3 comprises 13 residues. The CDR3 DNA reads TGTGCCCGGACTAGCGGGGGCTACAATGAGCAGTTCTTC. Its translation: CARTSGGYNEQFF.

The rearrangement joins TRBV29-1 to TRBJ2-3, with 9 bases that match TRBD1. The CDR3 has 13 amino acids. CDR1 is SQVTM, CDR2 ANQGSEA, per germline. V shed 5 bases and J 3 bases; nucleotides not matched to a gene: 3. CDR3 region: CSVRTGATDTQYF. The CDR3 region has the DNA TGCAGCGTTCGGACAGGGGCAACAGATACGCAGTATTTT.

This clone occurred once. V usage is TRBV2 and J usage is TRBJ2-7, with TRBD1 matching over 9 bases. CDR1 and CDR2 from the germline V gene are SNHLY and FYNNEI. The CDR3 is 13 residues long. After removal of 8 bases from V and 5 bases from J, the junction contained 7 bases not matched to a gene. This CDR3 is CASRDRDAHEQYF. The CDR3 nucleotides are TGTGCCAGCCGGGACAGGGACGCCCACGAGCAGTACTTC.

J is TRBJ2-7 and V is TRBV10-2; D might be TRBD2 (6 bases). The CDR3 has 12 amino acids. CDR1 and CDR2 from the germline V gene are WSHSY and SAAADI. V lost 2 bases and J lost 5, with 7 bases in between. CDR3 nucleotides: TGCGCCAGCAGTGAGGGCGGGGACGAGCAGTACGTC. Amino acids: CASSEGGDEQYV.

The CDR3 region is CASSAWEVGTDTQYF. DNA for the CDR3: TGTGCCAGCAGCGCCTGGGAGGTCGGCACAGATACGCAGTATTTT. The chain is built from TRBV2 and TRBJ2-3; possibly TRBD2 for D (6 bases). The CDR3 extends over 15 amino acids. Trimming cost V 6 bases and J 1 base, with 14 bases left between them. The germline V gene has CDR1 SNHLY and CDR2 FYNNEI.

The rearrangement joins TRBV27 to TRBJ2-1, with 10 positions matching TRBD2. This CDR3 has 17 amino acids. V was pared by 6 bases and J by 3 bases, with 11 bases of the junction left unmatched. Germline values: CDR1 MNHEY, CDR2 SMNVEV (reference sequence). CDR3 amino acids: CASRLLSTSGFYNEQFF. CDR3 DNA sequence: TGTGCCAGCAGGCTGCTTTCGACTAGCGGGTTCTACAATGAGCAGTTCTTC.

This sequence joins TRBV28 and TRBJ1-2; D is perhaps TRBD1 (5 bases). The CDR3 loop spans 15 amino acids. Germline V gene lookup returns CDR1 MDHEN and CDR2 SYDVKM. Trimming removed 3 bases at V and 4 bases at J, with 15 bases between. CDR3 coding DNA: TGTGCCAGCAGTTTTGTGAAGGGGATGACCTATGGCTACACCTTC. Translated: CASSFVKGMTYGYTF.

V and J are TRBV6-2 or TRBV6-3 and TRBJ1-5; 9 nucleotides align to TRBD1. CDR1 and CDR2 (germline): MNHEY, SVGEGT. V shed 10 bases, J shed 2 bases, and the junction held 18 bases outside the gene matches. This CDR3 contains 18 residues. The CDR3 is CATSGTPGQGSGNQPQHF. The CDR3 nucleotides read TGTGCCACCAGCGGGACTCCGGGACAGGGTAGTGGCAATCAGCCCCAGCATTTT.

The rearrangement uses TRBV6-1 and TRBJ2-7; D gene uncertain. CDR3 length: 13 amino acids. The V gene lost 2 bases and the J gene lost 1 base, with 6 bases spanning the gap. In germline, CDR1 is MNHNS, CDR2 SASEGT. DNA of the CDR3: TGTGCCAGCAGTGAACCCAGGTCCTACGAGCAGTACGTC. It specifies CASSEPRSYEQYV.

This chain joins TRBV6-6 and TRBJ2-1; 8 bases align to TRBD1. The CDR3 sequence is 14 residues long. Losses at the gene ends were 5 bases for V and 9 bases for J; bases not matched to a gene: 9. CDR1 MNHNY and CDR2 SVGAGI come from the germline V gene (reference sequence). Here the CDR3 reads CASSRQGTPTEQFF. CDR3 sequence (DNA): TGTGCCAGCAGTCGACAGGGGACCCCCACTGAGCAGTTCTTC.

The rearrangement links TRBV6-5 to TRBJ1-2; 8 bases fit TRBD1. Germline loops: CDR1 MNHEY, CDR2 SVGAGI. Germline trimming cut 11 bases from V and 5 bases from J; bases unmatched to any gene: 16. This CDR3 region has 15 residues. DNA for the CDR3: TGTGCCCGCGCGGCAGGGGGCGGAGGGGGGTATGGCTACACCTTC. Its protein product is CARAAGGGGGYGYTF.

This clone has just one count. V usage is TRBV7-3 and J usage is TRBJ2-3; possible D gene TRBD2, 6 bases. The germline V gene encodes CDR1 SGHTA and CDR2 FQGTGA. The germline V and J ends were trimmed by 2 bases and 2 bases, with 11 bases remaining between them. The CDR3 contains 15 residues. CDR3 coding DNA: TGTGCCAGCAGCTTAGGGCTAGCGAACACAGATACGCAGTATTTT. Protein: CASSLGLANTDTQYF.

The J gene is TRBJ2-7, the V gene TRBV19; 8 positions agree with TRBD1. In germline, CDR1 is LNHDA, CDR2 SQIVND (reference sequence). The CDR3 runs 15 residues. The J segment lost 5 bases and the V segment lost 5 bases, leaving 11 bases of the junction unmatched. The CDR3 loop reads CASSADRQGWNEQYF. The CDR3 bases are TGTGCCAGTAGTGCCGACCGACAGGGGTGGAACGAGCAGTACTTC.

V gene TRBV19 combines with J gene TRBJ1-1; TRBD1 matches at 7 bases. V trimming: 8 bases; J trimming: 0 bases; junction bases outside the gene matches: 6. This CDR3 spans 14 amino acids. From germline, CDR1 is LNHDA and CDR2 SQIVND (reference sequence). The CDR3 DNA reads TGTGCCAGTGGGGACAGCAGTATGAACACTGAAGCTTTCTTT. This gives the protein CASGDSSMNTEAFF. Full variable domain (rest looked up from reference TRBV19 and TRBJ1-1): DGGITQSPKYLFRKEGQNVTLSCEQNLNHDAMYWYRQDPGQGLRLIYYSQIVNDFQKGDIAEGYSVSREKKESFPLTVTSAQKNPTAFYLCASGDSSMNTEAFFGQGTRLTVV.

The V call is TRBV29-1, the J call TRBJ1-2, with D possibly being TRBD1 (6 bases). This CDR3 region has 12 residues. V was cut by 4 bases and J by 4 bases, with 10 bases left in between. Germline V gene lookup returns CDR1 SQVTM and CDR2 ANQGSEA. CDR3 loop: CSVVGGSYGYTF. In DNA form, the CDR3 reads TGCAGCGTTGTAGGGGGAAGCTATGGCTACACCTTC. Using reference TRBV29-1 and TRBJ1-2 for the parts outside the CDR3, the full variable domain is SAVISQKPSRDICQRGTSLTIQCQVDSQVTMMFWYRQQPGQSLTLIATANQGSEATYESGFVIDKFPISRPNLTFSTLTVSNMSPEDSSIYLCSVVGGSYGYTFGSGTRLTVV.